The source of this TCR beta chain is a study of blood T cell repertoires in COVID-19. Background on the study: The samples span acute and convalescent COVID-19 from the United States, Italy and Spain.

CDR1 SSHAT and CDR2 FNYEAQ come from the germline V gene (reference sequence). The CDR3 extends over 14 amino acids. Trimming removed 7 bases from V and 8 bases from J, with 18 bases in between. Clones were sequenced by immunoSEQ multiplex PCR, and TCRdb holds only the in-frame ones, with some missing. The data show approximately 100,000 clones, 91% seen once. The genes are TRBV7-7 and TRBJ2-1; D remains ambiguous. Input material: peripheral blood. The TCR originated in a man aged 60 to 75 with acute or convalescent COVID-19. The CDR3 DNA follows: TGTGCCAGCACCCCCCCGAGGATACCAGATGAGCAGTTCTTC. It yields the protein CASTPPRIPDEQFF. Based on the CDR3 plus reference TRBV7-7 and TRBJ2-1, the full variable domain is GAGVSQSPRYKVTKRGQDVTLRCDPISSHATLYWYQQALGQGPEFLTYFNYEAQPDKSGLPSDRFSAERPEGSISTLTIQRTEQRDSAMYRCASTPPRIPDEQFFGPGTRLTVL.